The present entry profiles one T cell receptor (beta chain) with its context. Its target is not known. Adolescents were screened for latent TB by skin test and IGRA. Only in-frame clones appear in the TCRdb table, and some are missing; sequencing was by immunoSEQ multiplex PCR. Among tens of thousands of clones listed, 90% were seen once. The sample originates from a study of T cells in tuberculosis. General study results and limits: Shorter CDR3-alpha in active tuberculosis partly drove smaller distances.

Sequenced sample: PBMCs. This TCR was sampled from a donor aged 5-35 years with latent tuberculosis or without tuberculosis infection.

The CDR3 here is CASSLAWAGETYGYTF. CDR3 nucleotide sequence: TGCGCCAGCAGCTTGGCCTGGGCAGGCGAAACCTATGGCTACACCTTC. V and J are TRBV5-1 and TRBJ1-2, with D unresolved. V lost 0 bases to trimming and J lost 4 bases, with 16 bases between them. Germline V gene sequence: CDR1 SGHRS, CDR2 YFSETQ. The CDR3 has 16 amino acids.